This is a list of T cell receptor beta chains from one sample in a study of CD8+CD57+ T cells in acquired aplastic anemia. Each CDR3 protein gets one entry after TCRdb re-called the reads with MiXCR. In the table there are over 100,000 distinct CDR3 sequences, 41% of which are singletons. The sequenced sample was sorted CD4+, CD8+, or CD8+CD57+ T cells (not recorded which) from PBMCs. The source is a human donor in good health, serving as a control. CDR3s include the opening cysteine and the closing phenylalanine or tryptophan. Some rows have no size entry. The others give once, few or many, or a class for an expanded clone.

CASSQRGTGPYNSPLHF	TRBV14	TRBJ1-6	-
CAITPKTSGGYEQYF	TRBV10-3	TRBJ2-7	-
CASSRQGLGGYTF	TRBV19	TRBJ1-2	-
CASSYRLNTEAFF	TRBV6-5	TRBJ1-1	-
CASSRTSGGTDTQYF	TRBV12-3/TRBV12-4	TRBJ2-3	once
CASSLDIADTQYF	TRBV11-2	TRBJ2-3	many
CATSEDEQYF	TRBV24-1	TRBJ2-7	-
CAISAGQGNQPQHF	TRBV10-3	TRBJ1-5	-
CAWGPFGGASYEQYF	TRBV30	TRBJ2-7	many
CASSPHQSLSASSYNEQFF	TRBV4-2	TRBJ2-1	-
CASSDFRGMLHYGYTF	TRBV25-1	TRBJ1-2	-
CAISEMLGDEQFF	TRBV10-3	TRBJ2-1	-
CASIEAGRPHQETQYF	TRBV6-1	TRBJ2-5	many
CASRQAMGTEAFF	TRBV4-1	TRBJ1-1	many
CASSVAAQQPQHF	TRBV19	TRBJ1-5	-
CASSLVGSNQPQHF	TRBV12-3/TRBV12-4	TRBJ1-5	many
CASRSTMNTEAFF	TRBV6-9	TRBJ1-1	-
CASSQLGNTIYF	TRBV4-1	TRBJ1-3	many
CASSIGVGTDTDTQYF	TRBV19	TRBJ2-3	many
CATSRQGSGELFF	TRBV15	TRBJ2-2	many
CASSLEAHRGSYEQYF	TRBV11-2	TRBJ2-7	many
CASSSGGKFVNEQFF	TRBV12-3/TRBV12-4	TRBJ2-1	-
CASSLRTPYYEQYF	TRBV5-5	TRBJ2-7	-
CASSVSPDRLGYTF	TRBV9	TRBJ1-2	many
CANSVGGEIQYF	TRBV2	TRBJ2-5	-
CASIRDGANTEAFF	TRBV6-1	TRBJ1-1	-
CASSLRSVNTEAFF	TRBV6-1	TRBJ1-1	-